The sequence of this TCR beta chain was determined in a study of blood T cells in healthy people across ages. Using a J-beta primer mix together with a sample-barcoded 5' primer, a second PCR was run for roughly 7 to 12 cycles. TCRdb recomputed calls from the 5' RACE reads with MiXCR, one row per CDR3 protein. The data contain 780,000 or so distinct CDR3 sequences, more than 20% of them singletons. Germline V gives CDR1 SQVTM, CDR2 ANQGSEA. V was pared by 7 bases and J by 3 bases, with 1 base of the junction left unmatched. The CDR3 is 13 amino acids. These data also featured in a second study, about T cells of mothers and their children.

This receptor was taken from a boy younger than 18 in good health. The chain is built from TRBV29-1 and TRBJ2-1, with 12 positions matching TRBD2. The sequencing sample was made of blood. The CDR3 DNA follows: TGCAGCGGACTAGCGGGAGACTACAATGAGCAGTTCTTC. The encoded protein is CSGLAGDYNEQFF.